These T cell receptor beta chains were read from a single sample in a study of tumor-infiltrating lymphocytes in primary liver carcinoma. TCRdb fed the multiplex PCR reads into MiXCR, producing one record per CDR3 protein. The data show about 29,000 distinct CDR3 sequences, with 76% seen just once and roughly 34% held by the top ten. Material for sequencing was liver tumor tissue from sampling region 5. Receptors were obtained from a man in his forties with primary liver carcinoma and hepatitis B virus infection. Both conserved end residues are part of each CDR3. A D gene is named only where the DNA matches it firmly. Size is omitted from some rows. Given values are once, few, many or a class for expanded clones.

V: TRBV29-1
D: .
size: .
J: TRBJ2-2
CDR3: CSVTLEANTGELFF
DNA: TGCAGCGTTACACTAGAGGCTAACACCGGGGAGTTGTTTTTT

V: TRBV4-2
D: .
size: few
J: TRBJ2-7
CDR3: CASSQAASGVSYVQYF
DNA: TGTGCCAGCAGCCAAGCGGCCAGTGGGGTTTCCTACGTGCAGTACTTC

V: TRBV7-8
D: .
size: many
J: TRBJ2-7
CDR3: CASSALLLSPEQYF
DNA: TGTGCCAGCAGCGCCCTCCTGTTGTCCCCCGAGCAATACTTC

V: TRBV5-6
D: .
size: .
J: TRBJ2-7
CDR3: CVSSLVSVRGYEQYF
DNA: TGTGTCAGCAGCTTGGTGTCAGTTCGGGGCTACGAGCAGTATTTC

V: TRBV4-2
D: TRBD1
size: .
J: TRBJ1-1
CDR3: CASSPDPTGVGRAFF
DNA: TGTGCCAGCAGTCCAGACCCCACAGGGGTCGGGAGAGCATTCTTT

V: TRBV4-2
D: TRBD1
size: .
J: TRBJ1-5
CDR3: CASSQGERSGQPSNQPQHF
DNA: TGTGCCAGCAGCCAAGGGGAGAGGTCGGGACAGCCTAGCAATCAGCCCCAGCATTTT

V: TRBV6-5
D: .
size: .
J: TRBJ1-5
CDR3: CAISYTRPTASSNQPQHF
DNA: TGTGCCATCAGTTATACCCGGCCGACAGCCTCTAGCAATCAGCCCCAGCATTTT

V: TRBV28
D: TRBD1
size: many
J: TRBJ2-7
CDR3: CASSLGGQVTYEQYF
DNA: TGTGCCAGCAGTTTAGGGGGACAGGTGACCTACGAGCAGTACTTC

V: TRBV5-5
D: .
size: .
J: TRBJ2-7
CDR3: CAGSLERRIYEQYF
DNA: TGTGCCGGCAGCTTGGAACGGCGGATTTACGAGCAGTACTTC

V: TRBV6-5
D: .
size: .
J: TRBJ2-7
CDR3: CASSWTANSYEQYF
DNA: TGTGCCAGTAGTTGGACAGCTAACTCCTACGAGCAGTACTTC

V: TRBV10-3
D: TRBD2
size: .
J: TRBJ2-7
CDR3: CAITKRSGLVGGFFYEQYF
DNA: TGTGCCATCACCAAACGATCAGGACTAGTGGGAGGATTCTTCTACGAGCAGTACTTC

V: TRBV11-2
D: .
size: .
J: TRBJ2-7
CDR3: CASSSGGASEWYF
DNA: TGTGCCAGCAGCTCCGGAGGGGCTAGCGAGTGGTACTTC

V: TRBV12-3/TRBV12-4
D: TRBD1
size: medium-sized
J: TRBJ1-2
CDR3: CASSLTGAGYTF
DNA: TGTGCCAGCAGTTTGACAGGGGCTGGCTACACCTTC

V: TRBV25-1
D: .
size: .
J: TRBJ2-3
CDR3: CASSEYEGQTTDAQYF
DNA: TGTGCCAGCAGTGAATATGAGGGTCAGACCACAGATGCGCAGTATTTT

V: TRBV6-4
D: .
size: .
J: TRBJ2-1
CDR3: CASSEHESEDEQFF
DNA: TGTGCCAGCAGTGAACATGAGAGTGAAGATGAGCAGTTCTTC

V: TRBV5-1
D: .
size: many
J: TRBJ1-2
CDR3: CASSFNLQGDYTF
DNA: TGCGCCAGCAGCTTCAACCTACAGGGCGACTACACCTTC

V: TRBV6-6
D: .
size: .
J: TRBJ1-5
CDR3: CASCYSLGGYQPQHF
DNA: TGTGCCAGCTGTTACTCGTTAGGAGGGTATCAACCCCAGCATTTT

V: TRBV10-3
D: .
size: .
J: TRBJ1-6
CDR3: CAISESKVMNSPLHF
DNA: TGTGCCATCAGTGAGTCTAAGGTGATGAATTCACCCCTCCACTTT

V: TRBV7-9
D: TRBD1
size: .
J: TRBJ1-3
CDR3: CASSSGQAGSTIYF
DNA: TGTGCCAGCAGCTCAGGACAGGCTGGAAGCACCATATACTTT